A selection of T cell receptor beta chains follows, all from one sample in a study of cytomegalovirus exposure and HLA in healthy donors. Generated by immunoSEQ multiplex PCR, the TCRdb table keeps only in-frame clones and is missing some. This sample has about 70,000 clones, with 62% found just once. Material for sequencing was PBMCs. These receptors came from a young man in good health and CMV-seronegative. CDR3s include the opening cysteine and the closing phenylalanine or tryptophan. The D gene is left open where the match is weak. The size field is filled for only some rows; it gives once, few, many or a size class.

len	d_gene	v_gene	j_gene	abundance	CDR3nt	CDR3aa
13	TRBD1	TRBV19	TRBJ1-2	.	TGTGCCAGTAGTCTCCGACAGGGGAATGGCTACACCTTC	CASSLRQGNGYTF
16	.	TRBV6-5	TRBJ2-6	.	TGTGCCAGCAGTTACCCCACAGGGTCTGGGGCCAACGTCCTGACTTTC	CASSYPTGSGANVLTF
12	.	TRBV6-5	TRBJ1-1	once	TGTGCCAGCAGTTATTGGGGGGGCGCTGCTTTCTTT	CASSYWGGAAFF
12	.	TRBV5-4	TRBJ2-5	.	TGTGCCAGCAGCTTTTATCAAGAGACCCAGTACTTC	CASSFYQETQYF
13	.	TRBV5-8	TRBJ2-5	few	TGTGCCAGCAGCTTAGCGGACCAAGAGACCCAGTACTTC	CASSLADQETQYF
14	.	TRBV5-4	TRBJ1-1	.	TGTGCCAGCAGCTTGCCCTTACAGGCGGCTGAAGCTTTCTTT	CASSLPLQAAEAFF
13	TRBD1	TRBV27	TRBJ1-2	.	TGTGCCAGCAGTTTAAGACAGGGGTATGGCTACACCTTC	CASSLRQGYGYTF
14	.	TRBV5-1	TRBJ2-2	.	TGCGCCAGCAGCGCCGGACAGAACACCGGGGAGCTGTTTTTT	CASSAGQNTGELFF
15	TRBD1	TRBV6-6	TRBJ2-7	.	TGTGCCAGCAGTTCCGGGACAGGGACAACCTACGAGCAGTACTTC	CASSSGTGTTYEQYF
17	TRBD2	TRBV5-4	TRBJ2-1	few	TGTGCCAGCAGCGCTCCGGGACTAGCGGGTCCATACAATGAGCAGTTCTTC	CASSAPGLAGPYNEQFF
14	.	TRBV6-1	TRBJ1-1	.	TGTGCCAGCAGTGAATCCTGGGGGCCTCGTGAAGCTTTCTTT	CASSESWGPREAFF
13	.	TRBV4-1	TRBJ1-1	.	TGCGCCAGCAGCATCCTCTTGAACACTGAAGCTTTCTTT	CASSILLNTEAFF
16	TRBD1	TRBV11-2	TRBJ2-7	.	TGTGCCAGCAGTTCATACACGGGACAGTTACCCTACGAGCAGTACTTC	CASSSYTGQLPYEQYF
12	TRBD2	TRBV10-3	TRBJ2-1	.	TGTGCCATCAGTGACAATAGCGGGGGCCAGTTCTTC	CAISDNSGGQFF
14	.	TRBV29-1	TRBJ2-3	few	TGCAGCGTTGGGAGCGAGGTTGGCACAGATACGCAGTATTTT	CSVGSEVGTDTQYF
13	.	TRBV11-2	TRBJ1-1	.	TGTGCCAGCAGCTGGACAGATGACACTGAAGCTTTCTTT	CASSWTDDTEAFF
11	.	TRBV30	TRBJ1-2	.	TGTGCCTGGAGGAGTACGGGTGGCTACACCTTC	CAWRSTGGYTF
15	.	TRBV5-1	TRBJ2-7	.	TGCGCCAGCAGCTTGGGGTCGGACTGGTCCTACGAGCAGTACTTC	CASSLGSDWSYEQYF